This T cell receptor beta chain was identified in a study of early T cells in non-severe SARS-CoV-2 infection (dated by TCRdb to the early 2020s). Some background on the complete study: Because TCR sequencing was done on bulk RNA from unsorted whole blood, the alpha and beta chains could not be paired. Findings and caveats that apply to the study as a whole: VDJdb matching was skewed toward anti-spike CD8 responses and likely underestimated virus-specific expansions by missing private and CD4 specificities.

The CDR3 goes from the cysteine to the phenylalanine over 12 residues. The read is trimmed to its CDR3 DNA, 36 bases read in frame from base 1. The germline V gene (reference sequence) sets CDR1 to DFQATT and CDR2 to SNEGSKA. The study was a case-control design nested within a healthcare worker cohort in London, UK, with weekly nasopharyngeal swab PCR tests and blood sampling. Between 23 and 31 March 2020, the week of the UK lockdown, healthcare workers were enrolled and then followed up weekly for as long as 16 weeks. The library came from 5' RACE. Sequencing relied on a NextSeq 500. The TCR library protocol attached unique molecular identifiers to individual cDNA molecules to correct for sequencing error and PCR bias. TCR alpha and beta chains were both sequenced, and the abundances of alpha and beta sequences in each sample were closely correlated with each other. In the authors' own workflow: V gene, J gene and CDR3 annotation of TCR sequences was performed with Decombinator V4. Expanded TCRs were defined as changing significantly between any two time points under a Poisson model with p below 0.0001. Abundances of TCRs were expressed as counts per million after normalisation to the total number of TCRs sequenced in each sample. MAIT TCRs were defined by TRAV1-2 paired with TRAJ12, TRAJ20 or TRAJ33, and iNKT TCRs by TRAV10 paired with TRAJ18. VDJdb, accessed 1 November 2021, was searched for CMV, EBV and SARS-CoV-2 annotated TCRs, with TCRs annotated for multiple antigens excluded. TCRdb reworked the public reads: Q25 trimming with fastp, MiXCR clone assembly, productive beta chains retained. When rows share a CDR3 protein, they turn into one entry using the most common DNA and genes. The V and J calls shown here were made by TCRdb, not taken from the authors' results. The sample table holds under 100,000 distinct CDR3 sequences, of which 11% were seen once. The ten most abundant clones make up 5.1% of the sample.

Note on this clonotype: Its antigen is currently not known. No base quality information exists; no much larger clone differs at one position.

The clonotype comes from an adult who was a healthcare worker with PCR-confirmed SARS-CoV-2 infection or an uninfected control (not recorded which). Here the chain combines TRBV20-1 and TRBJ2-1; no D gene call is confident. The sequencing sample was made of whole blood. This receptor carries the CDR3 CSKAEIYNEQFF. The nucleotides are TGCAGCAAGGCGGAGATATACAATGAGCAGTTCTTC.